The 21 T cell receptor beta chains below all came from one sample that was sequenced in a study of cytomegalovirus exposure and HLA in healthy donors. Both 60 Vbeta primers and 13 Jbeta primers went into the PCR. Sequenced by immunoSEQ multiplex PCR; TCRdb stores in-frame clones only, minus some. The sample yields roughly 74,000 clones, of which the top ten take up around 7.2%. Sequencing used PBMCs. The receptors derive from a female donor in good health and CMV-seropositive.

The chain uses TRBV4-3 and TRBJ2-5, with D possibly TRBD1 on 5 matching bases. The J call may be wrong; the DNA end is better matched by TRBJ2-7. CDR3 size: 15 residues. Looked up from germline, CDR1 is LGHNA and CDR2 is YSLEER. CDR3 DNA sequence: TGCGCCAGCAGCCAAGAATACAGGACCTTCCACGAGCAGTACTTC. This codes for CASSQEYRTFHEQYF.

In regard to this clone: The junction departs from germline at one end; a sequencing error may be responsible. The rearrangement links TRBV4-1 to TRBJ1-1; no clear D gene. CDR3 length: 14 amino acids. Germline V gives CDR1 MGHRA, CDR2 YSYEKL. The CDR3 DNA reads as TGCGCCAGCAGCCAAGTCAGGTCAGACACTGAAGATTTCTTT. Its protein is CASSQVRSDTEDFF.

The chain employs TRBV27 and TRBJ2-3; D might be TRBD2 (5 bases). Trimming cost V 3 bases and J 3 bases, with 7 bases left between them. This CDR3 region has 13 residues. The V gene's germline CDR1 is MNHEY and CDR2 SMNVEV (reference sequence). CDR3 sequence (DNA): TGTGCCAGCAGTTTGAGGGAAACAGATACGCAGTATTTT. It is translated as CASSLRETDTQYF.

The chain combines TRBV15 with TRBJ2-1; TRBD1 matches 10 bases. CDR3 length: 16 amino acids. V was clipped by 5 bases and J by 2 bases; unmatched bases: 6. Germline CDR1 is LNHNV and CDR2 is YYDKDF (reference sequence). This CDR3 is CATSPLGTGAYNEQFF. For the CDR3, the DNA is TGTGCCACCAGCCCCCTGGGGACAGGGGCCTACAATGAGCAGTTCTTC.

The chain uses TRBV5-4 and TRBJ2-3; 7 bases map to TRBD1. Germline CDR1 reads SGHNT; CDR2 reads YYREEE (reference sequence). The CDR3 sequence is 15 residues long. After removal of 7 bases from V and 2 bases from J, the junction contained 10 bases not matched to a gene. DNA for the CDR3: TGTGCCAGCCGGCCCCGGACAGGTATCACAGATACGCAGTATTTT. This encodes CASRPRTGITDTQYF.

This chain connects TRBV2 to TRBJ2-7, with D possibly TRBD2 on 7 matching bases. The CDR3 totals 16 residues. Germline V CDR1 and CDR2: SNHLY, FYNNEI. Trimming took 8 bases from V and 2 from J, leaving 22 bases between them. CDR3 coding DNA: TGTGCCAGCGGGAACTCTGCGGGGGCGCTGCCCTACGAGCAGTACTTC. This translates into CASGNSAGALPYEQYF.

CDR3 in amino acids: CASSRNTIYF. CDR3 bases: TGTGCCAGCTCAAGAAACACCATATATTTT. The V call is TRBV6-6, the J call TRBJ1-3, with D unresolved. Trimming took 8 bases from V and 5 from J, leaving 4 bases between them. There are 10 residues in the CDR3. Germline V gene sequence: CDR1 MNHNY, CDR2 SVGAGI (reference sequence).

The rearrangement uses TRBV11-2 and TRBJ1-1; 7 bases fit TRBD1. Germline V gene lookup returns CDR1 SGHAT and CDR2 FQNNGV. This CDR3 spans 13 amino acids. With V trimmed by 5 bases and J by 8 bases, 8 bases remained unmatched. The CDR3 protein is CASSLDRAQEAFF. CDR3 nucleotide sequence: TGTGCCAGCAGCCTCGACAGGGCGCAGGAAGCTTTCTTT.

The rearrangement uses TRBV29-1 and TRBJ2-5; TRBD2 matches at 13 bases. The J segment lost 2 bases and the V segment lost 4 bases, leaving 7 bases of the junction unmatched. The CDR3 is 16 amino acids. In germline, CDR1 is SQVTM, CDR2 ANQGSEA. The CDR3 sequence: CSVGGLAGEGQETQYF. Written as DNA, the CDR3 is TGCAGCGTTGGAGGACTAGCGGGGGAGGGACAAGAGACCCAGTACTTC.

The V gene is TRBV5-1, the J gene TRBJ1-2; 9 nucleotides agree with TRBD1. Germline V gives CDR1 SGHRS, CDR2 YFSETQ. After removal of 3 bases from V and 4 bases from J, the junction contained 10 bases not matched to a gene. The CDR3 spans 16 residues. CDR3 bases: TGCGCCAGCAGCTCGAGCGCCCGGGACAGGGCCTATGGCTACACCTTC. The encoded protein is CASSSSARDRAYGYTF.

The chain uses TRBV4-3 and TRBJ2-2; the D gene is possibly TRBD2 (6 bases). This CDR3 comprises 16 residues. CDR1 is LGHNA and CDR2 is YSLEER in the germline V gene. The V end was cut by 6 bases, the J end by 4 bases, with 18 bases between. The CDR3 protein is CASRGDGVGGTGELFF. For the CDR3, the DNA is TGCGCCAGCAGGGGGGACGGGGTGGGAGGCACCGGGGAGCTGTTTTTT.

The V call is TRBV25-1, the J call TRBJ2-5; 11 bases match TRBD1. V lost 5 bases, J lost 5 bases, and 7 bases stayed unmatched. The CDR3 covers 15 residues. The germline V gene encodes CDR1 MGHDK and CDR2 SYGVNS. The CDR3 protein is CASSRSGTGGETQYF. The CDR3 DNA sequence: TGTGCCAGCAGTAGGTCGGGGACAGGGGGGGAGACCCAGTACTTC.

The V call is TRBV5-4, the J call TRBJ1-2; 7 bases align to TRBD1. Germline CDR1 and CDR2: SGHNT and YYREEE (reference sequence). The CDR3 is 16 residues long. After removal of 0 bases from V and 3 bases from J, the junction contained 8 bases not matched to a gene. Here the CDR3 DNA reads TGTGCCAGCAGCTTGGGTCAGGCAGGGGGAGACTATGGCTACACCTTC. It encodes CASSLGQAGGDYGYTF.

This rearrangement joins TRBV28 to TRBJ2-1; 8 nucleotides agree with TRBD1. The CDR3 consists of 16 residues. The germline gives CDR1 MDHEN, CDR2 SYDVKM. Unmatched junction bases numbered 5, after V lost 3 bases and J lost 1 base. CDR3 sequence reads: CASSLGRGRSYNEQFF. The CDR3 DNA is TGTGCCAGCAGTTTGGGCAGGGGGCGGTCCTACAATGAGCAGTTCTTC.

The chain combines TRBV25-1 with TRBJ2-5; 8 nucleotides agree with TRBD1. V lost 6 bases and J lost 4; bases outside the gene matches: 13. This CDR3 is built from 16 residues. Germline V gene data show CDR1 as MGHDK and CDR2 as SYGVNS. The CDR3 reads CASSEIPFTGGETQYF. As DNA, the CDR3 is TGTGCCAGCAGCGAAATTCCCTTTACAGGGGGAGAGACCCAGTACTTC. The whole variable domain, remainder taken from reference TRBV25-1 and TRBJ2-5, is EADIYQTPRYLVIGTGKKITLECSQTMGHDKMYWYQQDPGMELHLIHYSYGVNSTEKGDLSSESTVSRIRTEHFPLTLESARPSHTSQYLCASSEIPFTGGETQYFGPGTRLLVL.

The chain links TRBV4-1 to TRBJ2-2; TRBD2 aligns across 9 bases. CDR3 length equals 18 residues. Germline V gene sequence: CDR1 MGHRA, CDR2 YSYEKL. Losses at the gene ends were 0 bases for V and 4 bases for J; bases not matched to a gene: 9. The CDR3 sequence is CASSQDLRRGGLTGELFF. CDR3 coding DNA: TGCGCCAGCAGCCAAGATCTTCGGCGGGGGGGCCTCACCGGGGAGCTGTTTTTT.

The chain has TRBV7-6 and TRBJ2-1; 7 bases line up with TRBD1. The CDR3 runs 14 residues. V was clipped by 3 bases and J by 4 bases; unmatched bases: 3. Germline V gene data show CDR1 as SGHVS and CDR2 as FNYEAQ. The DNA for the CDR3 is TGTGCCAGCAGCTTCCGACAGGGTTACAATGAGCAGTTCTTC. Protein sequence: CASSFRQGYNEQFF.

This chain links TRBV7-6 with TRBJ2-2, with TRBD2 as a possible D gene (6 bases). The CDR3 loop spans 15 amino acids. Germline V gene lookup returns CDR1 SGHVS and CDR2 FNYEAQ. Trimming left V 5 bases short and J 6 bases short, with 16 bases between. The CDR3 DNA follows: TGTGCCAGCAGCCCGGGACCCCGGGGGTCCGGGGAGCTGTTTTTT. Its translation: CASSPGPRGSGELFF. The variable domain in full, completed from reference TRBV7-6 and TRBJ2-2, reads GAGVSQSPRYKVTKRGQDVALRCDPISGHVSLYWYRQALGQGPEFLTYFNYEAQQDKSGLPNDRFSAERPEGSISTLTIQRTEQRDSAMYRCASSPGPRGSGELFFGEGSRLTVL.

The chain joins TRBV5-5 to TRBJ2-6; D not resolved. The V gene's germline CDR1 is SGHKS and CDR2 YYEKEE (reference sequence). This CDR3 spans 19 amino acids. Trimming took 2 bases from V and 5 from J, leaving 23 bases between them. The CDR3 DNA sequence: TGTGCCAGCAGCTTCAGTGATTCGCCTTATGCCGACTGGGCCAACGTCCTGACTTTC. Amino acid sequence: CASSFSDSPYADWANVLTF.

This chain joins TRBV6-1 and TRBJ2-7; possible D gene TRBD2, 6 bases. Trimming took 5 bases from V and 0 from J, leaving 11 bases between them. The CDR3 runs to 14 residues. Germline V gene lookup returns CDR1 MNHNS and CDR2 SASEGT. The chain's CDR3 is CASSHGGRSYEQYF. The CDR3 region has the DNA TGTGCCAGCAGTCACGGGGGTCGCTCCTACGAGCAGTACTTC.

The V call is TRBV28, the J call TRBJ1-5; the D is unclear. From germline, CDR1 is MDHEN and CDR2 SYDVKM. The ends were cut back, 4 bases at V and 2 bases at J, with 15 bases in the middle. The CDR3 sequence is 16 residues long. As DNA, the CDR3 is TGTGCCAGCAGTTCATCCCGACAAGCTGGCAATCAGCCCCAGCATTTT. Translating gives CASSSSRQAGNQPQHF.